Shown below are 19 T cell receptor beta chains from a single sample sequenced in a study of Ad26.COV2.S vaccination and SARS-CoV-2 variants. The assay was immunoSEQ multiplex PCR, and TCRdb's table has in-frame clones only and misses some. This table has about 220,000 clones, roughly 90% appearing once. Treatment: some 20 received Ad26.COV2.S at low or high dose, single or two shots; about 5 received placebo; per-sample allocation not given. Sampling occurred on day 63 after the first vaccine or placebo injection. Sequences were derived from peripheral blood, sampled in a trial of Ad26.COV2.S vaccine versus placebo. The source of these receptors is a person between 18 and 59 years old who received the Ad26.COV2.S COVID-19 vaccine or a placebo.

CDR3 amino acids: CASSYDPLHNEQFF. CDR3 sequence (DNA): TGTGCCAGCAGCTACGACCCTCTCCACAATGAGCAGTTCTTC. The chain links TRBV7-2 to TRBJ2-1, with D hard to call. V shed 4 bases and J shed 5 bases, with 12 bases lying between them. Germline CDR1 SGHTA, CDR2 FQGNSA. This CDR3 comprises 14 residues. Supplemented by reference TRBV7-2 and TRBJ2-1, the full variable domain reads GAGVSQSPSNKVTEKGKDVELRCDPISGHTALYWYRQSLGQGLEFLIYFQGNSAPDKSGLPSDRFSAERTGGSVSTLTIQRTQQEDSAVYLCASSYDPLHNEQFFGPGTRLTVL.

V usage is TRBV5-8 and J usage is TRBJ2-7; D gene unclear. With 0 bases removed from V and 5 bases from J, the gap between germline ends came to 15 bases. CDR1 and CDR2 (germline): SGHTS, YDEGEE. The CDR3 runs to 15 residues. DNA of the CDR3: TGTGCCAGCAGCTTGGGGGCGATCCCCCCCCACGAGCAGTACTTC. This codes for CASSLGAIPPHEQYF.

This chain uses TRBV7-9 with TRBJ1-4; the D is unclear. The CDR3 length is 16 residues. The V and J ends lost 3 bases and 5 bases respectively, with 16 bases between them. Germline V gene lookup returns CDR1 SEHNR and CDR2 FQNEAQ (reference sequence). CDR3 DNA sequence: TGTGCCAGCAGCTTCCGGGTGGACGTGGGGAATGAAAAACTGTTTTTT. This gives the protein CASSFRVDVGNEKLFF. Full variable domain (remainder filled in from reference TRBV7-9 and TRBJ1-4): DTGVSQNPRHKITKRGQNVTFRCDPISEHNRLYWYRQTLGQGPEFLTYFQNEAQLEKSRLLSDRFSAERPKGSFSTLEIQRTEQGDSAMYLCASSFRVDVGNEKLFFGSGTQLSVL.

Note on this clone: Other DNA sequences in the sample encode the same CDR3. This rearrangement joins TRBV29-1 to TRBJ2-6; D gene ambiguous. Germline V gives CDR1 SQVTM, CDR2 ANQGSEA. The CDR3 consists of 12 residues. V dropped 5 bases and J dropped 0 bases, with 2 bases sitting between them. The CDR3, as DNA: TGCAGCGTTAGCTCTGGGGCCAACGTCCTGACTTTC. It yields the protein CSVSSGANVLTF.

The chain employs TRBV28 and TRBJ1-5, with 8 nucleotides matching TRBD1. The CDR3 length is 14 residues. Trimming cost V 4 bases and J 7 bases; bases outside gene matches: 6. Germline CDR1 is MDHEN and CDR2 is SYDVKM. In nucleotides, the CDR3 is TGTGCCAGCAGTTCTGGACAGGGCGGGCAGCCCCAGCATTTT. This encodes CASSSGQGGQPQHF. The whole variable domain, remainder taken from reference TRBV28 and TRBJ1-5, is DVKVTQSSRYLVKRTGEKVFLECVQDMDHENMFWYRQDPGLGLRLIYFSYDVKMKEKGDIPEGYSVSREKKERFSLILESASTNQTSMYLCASSSGQGGQPQHFGDGTRLSIL.

The V call is TRBV14, the J call TRBJ1-2, with 9 positions matching TRBD1. This CDR3 has 14 residues. Germline V gene sequence: CDR1 SGHDN, CDR2 FVKESK. V lost 6 bases, J lost 2 bases, and 4 bases stayed unmatched. The CDR3 nucleotides read TGTGCCAGCAGAAAGACAGGGGGGAACTATGGCTACACCTTC. Protein product: CASRKTGGNYGYTF.

V usage is TRBV4-2 and J usage is TRBJ2-7, with 7 bases fitting TRBD2. The CDR3 runs to 15 residues. Per the germline V gene, CDR1 is LGHNA and CDR2 is YNFKEQ. V trimming: 0 bases; J trimming: 3 bases; junction bases outside the gene matches: 5. The CDR3 coding sequence is TGTGCCAGCAGCCAAGATCGGGGGACTAACTACGAGCAGTACTTC. This translates into CASSQDRGTNYEQYF.

The rearrangement uses TRBV7-9 and TRBJ1-4, with D perhaps TRBD1 (5 bases). The CDR3 is 16 amino acids. Germline lookup yields CDR1 SEHNR and CDR2 FQNEAQ (reference sequence). Trimming removed 3 bases at V and 7 bases at J, with 18 bases between. The CDR3 sequence is CASSFGGLAVAEKLFF. The CDR3, as DNA: TGTGCCAGCAGCTTTGGGGGTTTAGCGGTCGCTGAAAAACTGTTTTTT.

This clone appeared a single time. V is TRBV7-8 and J is TRBJ2-1; D might be TRBD2 (6 bases). V gave up 3 bases and J gave up 0 bases, with 9 bases separating them. The CDR3 sequence is 15 residues long. Germline CDR1 and CDR2: SGHVS and FQNEAQ. CDR3 amino acids: CASSFDGSSYNEQFF. The CDR3 bases are TGTGCCAGCAGCTTCGACGGGAGCTCCTACAATGAGCAGTTCTTC.

The chain couples TRBV11-1 to TRBJ2-7, with D possibly called TRBD1 or TRBD2 (5 bases each). The CDR3 is 13 residues long. Germline V lookup: CDR1 SGHAT, CDR2 FQDESV (reference sequence). Trimming took 4 bases from V and 0 from J, leaving 7 bases between them. The CDR3 protein is CASSWGTSYEQYF. The CDR3 nucleotides read TGTGCCAGCAGCTGGGGGACCTCCTACGAGCAGTACTTC.

The DNA for the CDR3 is TGTGCCAGCAGCTTAGCGCGACTAGCGGGGGGCTACGAGCAGTACTTC. It yields the protein CASSLARLAGGYEQYF. The chain employs TRBV7-8 and TRBJ2-7; TRBD2 agrees at 13 bases. The V gene's germline CDR1 is SGHVS and CDR2 FQNEAQ. V lost 0 bases to trimming and J lost 3 bases; unmatched junction nucleotides: 2. This CDR3 is built from 16 residues.

The chain combines TRBV7-9 with TRBJ2-2, with D perhaps assigned TRBD1 or TRBD2 (5 bases each). Germline V gives CDR1 SEHNR, CDR2 FQNEAQ (reference sequence). The CDR3 consists of 18 residues. With 1 base removed from V and 2 bases from J, the gap between germline ends came to 17 bases. DNA for the CDR3: TGTGCCAGCAGCTTAGGAACACCGGGACGCCGAAACACCGGGGAGCTGTTTTTT. It translates to CASSLGTPGRRNTGELFF.

DNA for the CDR3: TGTGCCAGCAGCCCAGGAGATAGGAGGAGTTTTCGGTCCTACGAGCAGTACTTC. Translated: CASSPGDRRSFRSYEQYF. V is TRBV7-6 and J is TRBJ2-7, with D possibly TRBD2 on 5 matching bases. The CDR3 contains 18 residues. Germline V lookup: CDR1 SGHVS, CDR2 FNYEAQ. The ends were cut back, 5 bases at V and 1 base at J, with 24 bases in the middle.

This chain links TRBV7-2 with TRBJ1-1; D is possibly TRBD1 (5 bases). Germline-derived CDR1 and CDR2 are SGHTA and FQGNSA. CDR3 length: 16 amino acids. The ends were cut back, 2 bases at V and 9 bases at J, with 22 bases in the middle. The CDR3 sequence: CASSLIPAGKLGKAFF. For the CDR3, the DNA is TGTGCCAGCAGCTTAATCCCGGCAGGGAAACTTGGGAAAGCTTTCTTT. The full variable domain, rest sourced from reference TRBV7-2 and TRBJ1-1, is GAGVSQSPSNKVTEKGKDVELRCDPISGHTALYWYRQSLGQGLEFLIYFQGNSAPDKSGLPSDRFSAERTGGSVSTLTIQRTQQEDSAVYLCASSLIPAGKLGKAFFGQGTRLTVV.

The chain is built from TRBV5-5 and TRBJ2-1, with 14 bases that match TRBD2. The ends lost 4 bases at V and 8 bases at J; junction bases unmatched: 17. This CDR3 comprises 19 residues. CDR1 SGHKS and CDR2 YYEKEE come from the germline V gene (reference sequence). The DNA for the CDR3 is TGTGCCAGCAGCCCGGCCCCCGGACTAGCGGGAGGAAGGCTAGATGAGCAGTTCTTC. This codes for CASSPAPGLAGGRLDEQFF.

The chain combines TRBV6-6 with TRBJ2-7; D could derive from TRBD1 or TRBD2 (6 bases each). Germline V gene sequence: CDR1 MNHNY, CDR2 SVGAGI (reference sequence). The CDR3 extends over 16 amino acids. The V gene lost 6 bases and the J gene lost 3 bases, with 21 bases spanning the gap. The CDR3 DNA is TGTGCCAGCAGCGTGGAGGGGGAGCTTATAAACTACGAGCAGTACTTC. Translating gives CASSVEGELINYEQYF.

The chain links TRBV27 to TRBJ1-2; tentative D call: TRBD1 (6 bases). V gave up 1 base and J gave up 5 bases, with 17 bases separating them. This CDR3 comprises 16 residues. Germline-derived CDR1 and CDR2 are MNHEY and SMNVEV (reference sequence). The CDR3 protein is CASSLYGGRDGYGYTF. CDR3 sequence (DNA): TGTGCCAGCAGTTTATATGGGGGCAGGGACGGGTATGGCTACACCTTC.

The chain has TRBV7-2 and TRBJ2-3; D is ambiguous. Germline V gene data show CDR1 as SGHTA and CDR2 as FQGNSA. V lost 1 base, J lost 0 bases, and 8 bases lay in between. The CDR3 is 15 residues long. This chain's CDR3 is CASSLVVRSTDTQYF. Written as DNA, the CDR3 is TGTGCCAGCAGCTTAGTGGTAAGAAGCACAGATACGCAGTATTTT.

J is TRBJ1-5 and V is TRBV29-1, with a possible D match to TRBD1 (5 bases). The ends were cut back, 4 bases at V and 3 bases at J, with 10 bases in the middle. CDR3 size: 13 residues. Germline CDR1 is SQVTM and CDR2 is ANQGSEA. This chain's CDR3 is CSVGTGLNQPQHF. CDR3 DNA sequence: TGCAGCGTTGGTACAGGCCTCAATCAGCCCCAGCATTTT.